A single TCR beta chain is shown here with its context. Its antigen specificity is not known. No much larger clonotype is one base removed from it; base qualities were not supplied. This sample is part of a study of cytomegalovirus exposure and HLA in healthy donors (dated by TCRdb to about 2017). With respect to the entire study: An earlier analysis of 587 of the donors reported about 250 Gb of sequence data and 120 million or so unique TCR beta sequences from 150 million to 200 million T cells. An early release covering around 630 HLA-typed donors comprised 250 to 350 gigabases of sequencing data and some 79 million unique TCR sequences. Of the approximately 400 genotyped donors, about 84% fell in the genetic ancestry cluster associated with self-reported Caucasian donors. The study aimed to test whether signatures of past pathogen exposure could be identified by cataloging public T cell receptors. The T cell repertoires of about 700 subjects were profiled by immunosequencing and related to cytomegalovirus serostatus. Along with the approximately 700-subject first cohort, a separate validation cohort of over 90 different subjects was used. High-throughput TCR immunosequencing, statistical association of individual TCRs with disease status, and machine learning were combined to predict cytomegalovirus infection status. A later analysis re-analyzed previously published TCR beta repertoires from several hundred donors and added high-resolution HLA genotyping to study TCR occurrence patterns. Rather than drawing on any new phenotypic data, the later analysis identified candidate immune exposures from TCR beta sequences and the way those sequences occurred across donors. In an earlier analysis of 587 of the donors, high-throughput TCR beta sequencing was used to judge whether each TCR beta V gene segment behaved as functional or pseudogenic. Donor age, sex, ethnicity and CMV serostatus were compiled alongside the repertoire data. Genome-wide SNP genotypes for about 55% of the roughly 670 donors were used in a later genetic analysis, which treated that subset as a discovery cohort. All discovery cohort repertoires had been generated using a single sequencing platform. HLA typing covered class I and class II loci at four-digit resolution. Typing coverage varied by locus: roughly 629-640 donors for A, B, C, DRB1 and DQB1; roughly 560 for DQA1; around 610 for DPA1; roughly 470 for DPB1. Four or five DR-DQ haplotypes were treated as single units for association and clustering because of strong linkage in the cohort. On average, roughly 250,000 unique TCR beta nucleotide sequences were sequenced per donor among about 400 genotyped donors of the cohort, with around 19% of those sequences being non-productive. Results and caveats for the whole study, not just this receptor: In a later analysis, several top co-occurrence clusters were reported to appear linked to parvovirus B19, influenza, CMV and Epstein-Barr virus. In a later analysis, 16,951 TCR beta sequences were associated with specific HLA alleles at a false discovery rate of 0.05. In a later genetic analysis, fewer N-insertions in productive TCRs were reported among donors in an Asian-associated ancestry cluster than the approximately 710-donor mean. Because the 87-base-pair reads could not distinguish some IMGT-functional V segments, including TRBV6-2 and TRBV6-3, those segments were excluded. A later analysis found that most CMV-associated TCR beta chains appeared HLA-restricted, with HLA associations seemingly driven largely by CMV exposure. Compared with equally common non-associated chains, HLA-associated TCR beta chains in a later analysis were more clonally expanded and had lower generation probabilities. In the study, approximately 150 TCR beta chains were listed as associated with cytomegalovirus. Correlated functional status among segregating V segments might be attributable to linkage disequilibrium, but an unknown experimental factor could not be ruled out. A cluster of highly shared sequence variants was judged likely to represent a technical artifact of the sequencing pipeline. The classifier was reported to diagnose cytomegalovirus status with high specificity and sensitivity in both the original and validation cohorts. Seventeen rarely observed V segments, including chromosome 9 orphons, were excluded from the earlier analysis of just under 600 of the donors because counts were too low. It was suggested by the authors that the approach could potentially be generalized to other disease states and immunological phenotypes. A few of the identified cytomegalovirus-associated TCR beta chains were confirmed in vitro to be specific for cytomegalovirus antigens. According to a later analysis, TCR association rates differed among HLA loci, with DRB1 alleles showing the most associated TCRs and HLA-C alleles showing the fewest. The cohort was sequenced for TCR beta chains only, and without alpha or paired-chain data the features that could be detected were limited. A further reported finding was that TCR beta sequences accurately predicted the HLA-A and HLA-B alleles for most subjects in the first cohort. Immune exposure information for the cohort was limited to CMV serostatus. Most TCR sequences were seen in very few donors, while some public TCRs were found in many individuals. In a later genetic analysis, a missense DCLRE1C variant was associated with V-gene and J-gene trimming of TCR beta chains, and the association was replicated in an independent cohort. An earlier analysis of approximately 530 of the donors showed that most TCR beta V segments appeared in productive rearrangements either about 90% or about 30% of the time, which broadly matched IMGT annotations. The presence/absence analyses assumed that sequencing depth was roughly uniform across donors, and that assumption may not be true. When HLA alleles, especially DR and DQ, strongly co-occurred, attributing TCR associations to individual alleles was difficult. Because HLA typing was missing for some donors at each locus, association tests included only the typed subset.

The trim is 0 bases for V and 4 bases for J, with a gap of 12 bases between the germline ends. Based on the germline V gene, the CDR1 and CDR2 sequences are LGHNA and YSLEER. The CDR3 holds 15 amino acids from the cysteine to the phenylalanine. Kept here is only the CDR3 DNA, which spans 45 bases and is read in frame from base 1. The cohort consisted of some 730 healthy bone marrow donors. Cohort members were all nominally healthy when sampled, although unrecorded immune exposures were likely present. The donor was CMV seronegative and was included in the group of a few hundred seronegative cohort members. Every donor gave a peripheral blood sample, and the peripheral blood mononuclear cells from that sample were used for TCR beta sequencing. The Qiagen DNeasy Blood Extraction Kit was used to extract genomic DNA from the blood cell samples. The receptor library was made with the immunoSEQ multiplex PCR assay. For the multiplex PCR, a mixture combining 60 forward primers for TCR Vbeta segments and 13 reverse primers for TCR Jbeta segments was used. The CDR3 region of rearranged TCR beta genes was amplified from genomic DNA with a multiplex PCR assay. The Illumina HiSeq System was used to sequence the amplified TCR beta libraries as 87-base-pair reads. From the authors' description of their analysis: In a later analysis, 77 million or so unique TCR beta chains were counted across the roughly 700 repertoires, and approximately 11 million of these chains were shared by at least two donors. A nearest-neighbor algorithm error-corrected the raw reads and collapsed the reads into unique sequences, merging closely related sequences to remove PCR and sequencing errors. Alignment of CDR3 sequences to IMGT reference sequences was used to assign V, D and J gene segments. Each retained sequence needed at least a six-nucleotide match to both a V gene segment and a J gene segment. A rearrangement was called productive if the CDR3 had no stop codons and remained in frame with V and J, and every other rearrangement was called non-productive. Following IMGT convention, CDR3 was defined as the stretch from the second conserved V-encoded cysteine to the conserved J-encoded phenylalanine. Sequences without an unambiguous match to a single V gene segment were excluded from the earlier analysis of almost 600 of the donors. An earlier analysis of over 450 of the donors classified V segments as functional when productive rearrangements were above 56.7% and as segregating when the standard deviation between donors was above 5%. A statistical classification framework was developed to diagnose cytomegalovirus status using the catalog of TCR beta chain sequences. A later analysis assigned V and J genes by comparing TCR nucleotide sequences with IMGT/GENE-DB human TR gene sequences. The TCRdist pipeline was used in a later analysis to assign CDR3 sequences and most-parsimonious VDJ recombination scenarios. In a later analysis, each TCR beta chain was defined by its CDR3 amino acid sequence together with its V-gene family, and reads without a unique V-gene family were excluded. As a way to deal with suspected cross-contamination and a sequencing artifact, a later analysis dropped hundreds of nucleotide sequences that were highly shared and had low generation probability. A later analysis calculated a clonal expansion index for each public chain from normalized within-repertoire ranks of inferred template counts. A later analysis computed generation probabilities with a VDJ recombination model fitted to out-of-frame rearrangements, and checked the results against IGoR. Hypergeometric tests were used in a later analysis to score TCR-TCR, TCR-HLA and TCR-CMV co-occurrence, with a repertoire-size bias correction applied to the TCR pairs. A later analysis estimated false discovery rates by permuting HLA or CMV assignments 20 times. In a later analysis, co-occurring TCRs were grouped with DBSCAN, and TCRdist sequence similarity was added when clustering was performed within HLA-allele-positive subsets. Repertoires with fewer than 30,000 or more than 120,000 public chains were left out of co-occurrence clustering, as were four to six repertoires with anomalous nucleotide sharing. TCRdb took over this immuneACCESS table, retaining in-frame rearrangements with V and J assigned. Such tables are incomplete; in checked studies, under half of the missing clones stem from an unresolved V gene, and the remainder is unexplained. V, J and clone size are taken as reported in that table, and D and trimming were inferred from the DNA itself. In all, the sample holds approximately 89,000 clones, and less than 80% of those were seen once. The ten largest clones take up around 1.4% of the sample.

The sequence was collected from a male donor in good health and CMV-seronegative. This chain joins TRBV4-3 to TRBJ2-5; a tentative D call is TRBD1 (6 bases match). What was sequenced was PBMCs. The DNA is TGCGCCAGCAGCCAAGAGGGGGCAGGGTCAGAGACCCAGTACTTC. It encodes CASSQEGAGSETQYF.